A single sample is the source of the 10 T cell receptor beta chains below, sequenced in a study. TCRdb passed the RT-PCR reads through MiXCR, listing each CDR3 protein once. The sample has almost 700,000 distinct CDR3 sequences, approximately 15% seen once. Sequencing was done on a sample of memory CD4+ T cells from blood. The origin of the receptors is a female donor in good health, serving as a healthy control.

Many counts were recorded for this clonotype. This sequence joins TRBV6-5 and TRBJ2-1; 9 bases are shared with TRBD1. From germline, CDR1 is MNHEY and CDR2 SVGAGI. With V trimmed by 5 bases and J by 1 base, 3 bases remained unmatched. The CDR3 totals 15 residues. The CDR3 sequence is CASSTGQGSYNEQFF. The CDR3 DNA reads as TGTGCCAGCAGTACGGGACAGGGATCCTACAATGAGCAGTTCTTC.

This chain uses TRBV7-9 with TRBJ1-4, with D perhaps TRBD1 (6 bases). This CDR3 has 18 residues. CDR1 and CDR2 from the germline V gene are SEHNR and FQNEAQ (reference sequence). The germline V and J ends were trimmed by 4 bases and 4 bases, with 22 bases remaining between them. CDR3 sequence reads: CASSWGYGGRGDNEKLFF. The CDR3 region has the DNA TGTGCCAGCAGCTGGGGATATGGGGGCCGAGGGGATAATGAAAAACTGTTTTTT.

The CDR3 loop is CASSYSGVEGEQFF. The DNA of the CDR3 is TGTGCCAGCAGTTATAGCGGGGTAGAGGGTGAGCAGTTCTTC. This chain joins TRBV7-2 and TRBJ2-1; 8 bases map to TRBD2. The CDR3 runs to 14 residues. V lost 6 bases and J lost 9; bases outside the gene matches: 10. CDR1 and CDR2 from the germline V gene are SGHTA and FQGNSA.

This clonotype occurred many times. The chain joins TRBV5-4 to TRBJ2-1, with a weak D call TRBD2 (5 bases). Germline CDR1 SGHNT, CDR2 YYREEE (reference sequence). Trimming removed 2 bases from V and 5 bases from J, with 8 bases in between. The CDR3 covers 13 residues. The CDR3 region has the DNA TGTGCCAGCAGCTTAACTAGTGACAATGAGCAGTTCTTC. Its translation is CASSLTSDNEQFF.

At least ten counts were recorded for this clonotype. The chain carries TRBV29-1 and TRBJ2-3; tentative D call: TRBD2 (6 bases). V dropped 1 base and J dropped 5 bases, with 16 bases sitting between them. Germline V gene lookup returns CDR1 SQVTM and CDR2 ANQGSEA. The CDR3 extends over 15 amino acids. The CDR3 here is CSVEGGDGARDTQYF. The CDR3 nucleotides read TGCAGCGTTGAAGGGGGGGACGGAGCCCGAGATACGCAGTATTTT.

In this sample, this clonotype turned up many times. The chain joins TRBV5-1 to TRBJ2-3; 9 nucleotides match TRBD2. Trimming cost V 1 base and J 1 base; bases outside gene matches: 1. This CDR3 region has 15 residues. Germline V gene sequence: CDR1 SGHRS, CDR2 YFSETQ. The CDR3 DNA reads as TGCGCCAGCAGCTTGTGGACTAGCGGCACAGATACGCAGTATTTT. It is translated as CASSLWTSGTDTQYF.

At least ten counts were recorded for this clonotype. This chain joins TRBV4-2 and TRBJ1-2; D is ambiguous. V lost 1 base, J lost 4 bases, and 10 bases lay in between. This CDR3 comprises 14 residues. The germline CDR1 and CDR2 sequences are LGHNA and YNFKEQ. CDR3 residues: CASSQGGSSYGYTF. In DNA form, the CDR3 reads TGTGCCAGCAGCCAAGGAGGGAGTAGCTATGGCTACACCTTC.

The rearrangement links TRBV6-6 to TRBJ1-5, with D possibly TRBD1 on 5 matching bases. The germline gives CDR1 MNHNY, CDR2 SVGAGI (reference sequence). The CDR3 spans 15 residues. V was pared by 7 bases and J by 1 base, with 14 bases between. This chain's CDR3 is CASTLRGGSNQPQHF. In DNA, the CDR3 is TGTGCCAGCACCTTACGGGGGGGAAGCAATCAGCCCCAGCATTTT.

This clonotype showed up many times. This sequence joins TRBV5-5 and TRBJ2-4; D might be TRBD2 (6 bases). This CDR3 is built from 13 residues. Trimming removed 0 bases from V and 8 bases from J, with 9 bases in between. The V gene's germline CDR1 is SGHKS and CDR2 YYEKEE (reference sequence). The CDR3 region has the DNA TGTGCCAGCAGCTTGGTGCGGGGTGACATTCAGTACTTC. This codes for CASSLVRGDIQYF.

This clonotype was found a few times. The chain links TRBV24-1 to TRBJ2-1; possible D gene TRBD2, 5 bases. Germline V gene data show CDR1 as KGHDR and CDR2 as SFDVKD. CDR3 size: 15 residues. The ends were cut back, 5 bases at V and 4 bases at J, with 14 bases in the middle. CDR3 amino acids: CATSAGVEGYNEQFF. The CDR3 DNA is TGTGCCACCAGTGCCGGGGTTGAGGGTTACAATGAGCAGTTCTTC.